The 16 T cell receptor beta chains below were found in one sample sequenced in a study of OX40 agonist ivuxolimab in advanced cancers. The protocol was immunoSEQ multiplex PCR, while the TCRdb copy is restricted to in-frame clones and leaves out a portion. The data hold about 77,000 clones, with around 86% observed a single time. Sequencing was performed on CD4+ or CD8+ T cells sorted from blood, taken in a trial of the OX40 agonist ivuxolimab. These receptors were taken from an adult with an advanced solid tumor such as melanoma, head and neck, liver or kidney cancer.

The chain carries TRBV5-4 and TRBJ1-4; no clear D. The V and J ends lost 4 bases and 8 bases respectively, with 15 bases between them. There are 14 residues in the CDR3. Germline values: CDR1 SGHNT, CDR2 YYREEE (reference sequence). The CDR3 bases are TGTGCCAGCAGCGTGTTTGACTTTAAAGAAAAACTGTTTTTT. It yields the protein CASSVFDFKEKLFF.

The chain is built from TRBV6-1 and TRBJ1-5, with unresolved D. The CDR3 is 13 residues long. The germline V gene encodes CDR1 MNHNS and CDR2 SASEGT. The V and J ends lost 8 bases and 1 base respectively, with 9 bases between them. CDR3 region: CASLLASNQPQHF. CDR3 bases: TGTGCCAGCCTTTTGGCCAGCAATCAGCCCCAGCATTTT.

This sequence joins TRBV19 and TRBJ2-2; no clear D. Germline V lookup: CDR1 LNHDA, CDR2 SQIVND (reference sequence). The V end lost 6 bases, the J end lost 3 bases, and 11 bases lay between the germline ends. The CDR3 is made up of 14 amino acids. The chain's CDR3 is CASSGDYDTGELFF. The CDR3 nucleotides are TGTGCCAGTAGCGGCGATTACGACACCGGGGAGCTGTTTTTT.

This chain links TRBV2 with TRBJ1-5, with a tentative D call TRBD1 (5 bases). V gave up 7 bases and J gave up 4 bases, with 11 bases separating them. The CDR3 has 13 residues. Germline-derived CDR1 and CDR2 are SNHLY and FYNNEI. CDR3 in amino acids: CASTENRNQPQHF. CDR3 nucleotides: TGTGCCAGCACCGAAAACAGGAATCAGCCCCAGCATTTT.

The chain joins TRBV11-1 to TRBJ1-1; 9 bases agree with TRBD1. The CDR3 consists of 15 residues. The J segment lost 1 base and the V segment lost 3 bases, leaving 3 bases of the junction unmatched. Germline CDR1 and CDR2: SGHAT and FQDESV (reference sequence). This CDR3 is CASSFWTGANTEAFF. The CDR3, as DNA: TGTGCCAGCAGCTTTTGGACAGGGGCGAACACTGAAGCTTTCTTT. Looking up the rest from reference TRBV11-1 and TRBJ1-1 gives the full variable domain: EAEVAQSPRYKITEKSQAVAFWCDPISGHATLYWYRQILGQGPELLVQFQDESVVDDSQLPKDRFSAERLKGVDSTLKIQPAELGDSAMYLCASSFWTGANTEAFFGQGTRLTVV.

The count of this clone is one. The rearrangement joins TRBV5-1 to TRBJ2-5, with 8 positions matching TRBD2. Per the germline V gene, CDR1 is SGHRS and CDR2 is YFSETQ. This CDR3 is 14 amino acids long. The V segment lost 4 bases and the J segment 4 bases; nucleotides outside the gene matches: 6. DNA of the CDR3: TGCGCCAGCAGCCCGGGAGGGGTTAGAGAGACCCAGTACTTC. This gives the protein CASSPGGVRETQYF.

The chain couples TRBV7-9 to TRBJ2-1; 7 positions match TRBD1. The V segment lost 7 bases and the J segment 7 bases; nucleotides outside the gene matches: 4. Germline V CDR1 and CDR2: SEHNR, FQNEAQ (reference sequence). The CDR3 sequence is 12 residues long. The CDR3 region is CASKGGGNEQFF. The DNA of the CDR3 is TGTGCCAGCAAAGGGGGCGGGAATGAGCAGTTCTTC.

The chain joins TRBV6-1 to TRBJ1-3; D is unclear. CDR1 is MNHNS, CDR2 SASEGT, per germline. This CDR3 is 15 amino acids long. Trimming shortened V by 7 bases and J by 6 bases, and 19 bases separated the two germline ends. The CDR3 loop reads CASIVGRRGPNTIYF. The DNA for the CDR3 is TGTGCCAGCATCGTAGGGAGGAGAGGCCCAAACACCATATATTTT.

The chain recombines TRBV7-6 with TRBJ2-7; D not certain. This CDR3 has 12 amino acids. Germline loops: CDR1 SGHVS, CDR2 FNYEAQ. V was clipped by 1 base and J by 4 bases, with 5 bases between them. The CDR3 loop is CASSLVGYEQYF. The CDR3 coding sequence is TGTGCCAGCAGCTTAGTTGGTTACGAGCAGTACTTC.

The V call is TRBV30, the J call TRBJ1-2, with D possibly matching TRBD1 (6 bases). CDR3 length: 14 amino acids. Deletions cut 0 bases from V and 12 bases from J, with 20 bases between. CDR1 and CDR2 from the germline V gene are GTSNPN and SVGIG (reference sequence). The CDR3 protein is CAWSVLGTSGGHTF. For the CDR3, the DNA is TGTGCCTGGAGTGTACTCGGGACCTCGGGGGGCCACACCTTC. Using reference TRBV30 and TRBJ1-2 for the parts outside the CDR3, the full variable domain is SQTIHQWPATLVQPVGSPLSLECTVEGTSNPNLYWYRQAAGRGLQLLFYSVGIGQISSEVPQNLSASRPQDRQFILSSKKLLLSDSGFYLCAWSVLGTSGGHTFGSGTRLTVV.

This clone was counted a single time. The chain uses TRBV15 and TRBJ2-7; 7 nucleotides line up with TRBD2. Germline V gene lookup returns CDR1 LNHNV and CDR2 YYDKDF (reference sequence). J lost 3 bases, V lost 2 bases, and 4 bases had no gene match. The CDR3 consists of 14 residues. CDR3: CATSRPGTNYEQYF. The CDR3 DNA follows: TGTGCCACCAGCAGACCCGGGACTAACTACGAGCAGTACTTC.

The chain employs TRBV6-5 and TRBJ1-1; D uncertain. The CDR3 contains 13 residues. Trimming took 7 bases from V and 1 from J, leaving 10 bases between them. Germline CDR1 MNHEY, CDR2 SVGAGI. CDR3 nucleotide sequence: TGTGCCAGCATGATCAAGTGGAACACTGAAGCTTTCTTT. This translates into CASMIKWNTEAFF.

The V call is TRBV28, the J call TRBJ1-6; D might be TRBD1 (5 bases). V lost 3 bases, J lost 6 bases, and 15 bases lay in between. The CDR3 contains 16 residues. Germline V gene lookup returns CDR1 MDHEN and CDR2 SYDVKM. This CDR3 reads CASSLVVNQGNSPLHF. DNA for the CDR3: TGTGCCAGCAGTTTGGTTGTGAACCAGGGTAATTCACCCCTCCACTTT.

J is TRBJ1-5 and V is TRBV28; 8 bases map to TRBD1. CDR3 size: 14 residues. Trimming at V came to 6 bases and at J to 5 bases, leaving 6 bases not matched to a gene. Germline V gene data show CDR1 as MDHEN and CDR2 as SYDVKM. The CDR3 reads CASRPGQGYQPQHF. CDR3 nucleotides: TGTGCCAGCAGGCCCGGACAGGGCTATCAGCCCCAGCATTTT.

V usage is TRBV28 and J usage is TRBJ1-1, with a weak D call TRBD1 (6 bases). V was shortened by 5 bases and J by 3 bases, with 10 bases between the two germline ends. Looked up from germline, CDR1 is MDHEN and CDR2 is SYDVKM. The CDR3 contains 13 residues. CDR3 region: CASSEQGYTEAFF. In nucleotides, the CDR3 is TGTGCCAGCAGTGAGCAGGGGTACACTGAAGCTTTCTTT.

This rearrangement joins TRBV27 to TRBJ1-5; TRBD1 might be the D (6 bases). CDR3 size: 14 residues. CDR1 is MNHEY and CDR2 is SMNVEV in the germline V gene (reference sequence). The V end was cut by 3 bases, the J end by 6 bases, with 12 bases between. The CDR3 coding sequence is TGTGCCAGCAGTTTCGGGGGGCTGAGTCAGCCCCAGCATTTT. Its translation: CASSFGGLSQPQHF.